Below, 4 T cell receptor beta chains from the same sample are listed, as sequenced in a study of T-cell memory formation after mild COVID-19. TCRdb processed the 5' RACE reads anew with MiXCR; each CDR3 protein has one entry. The repertoire has about 250,000 distinct CDR3 sequences, approximately 18% of them found once; the top ten carry 20% to 25%. Sequenced input: PBMCs or a T cell subset sorted from them (not recorded which). These receptors were taken from a man aged 18-30 years who had mild COVID-19 (a few samples of this study predate the infection). Cell type and time point are not known.

The V call is TRBV29-1, the J call TRBJ1-2; 12 positions agree with TRBD1. The germline gives CDR1 SQVTM, CDR2 ANQGSEA. V lost 4 bases, J lost 3 bases, and 6 bases stayed unmatched. CDR3 size: 15 residues. The CDR3 DNA reads TGCAGCGTTGTCCTCGGGGACAGGGGGCACTATGGCTACACCTTC. Encoded protein: CSVVLGDRGHYGYTF.

This clonotype has a handful of counts. The chain is built from TRBV6-6 and TRBJ2-3; D possibly corresponds to TRBD2 (6 bases). Germline values: CDR1 MNHNY, CDR2 SVGAGI (reference sequence). Deletions cut 2 bases from V and 6 bases from J, with 9 bases between. The CDR3 totals 13 residues. In DNA form, the CDR3 reads TGTGCCAGCAGTTACCAAGCGGGCGATACGCAGTATTTT. It specifies CASSYQAGDTQYF.

This clonotype was recorded a few times. The chain uses TRBV6-2 or TRBV6-3 and TRBJ2-5, with 7 bases that match TRBD2. This CDR3 spans 14 amino acids. The J segment lost 2 bases and the V segment lost 0 bases, leaving 0 bases of the junction unmatched. The V gene's germline CDR1 is MNHEY and CDR2 SVGEGT. CDR3 in amino acids: CASSYSSGQETQYF. CDR3 sequence (DNA): TGTGCCAGCAGTTACTCTAGCGGGCAAGAGACCCAGTACTTC.

For the CDR3, the DNA is TGTGCCAGCAGCGTAGGGACAGGGGGCCTCGTAAACACTGAAGCTTTCTTT. Its translation: CASSVGTGGLVNTEAFF. This chain joins TRBV9 and TRBJ1-1, with TRBD1 matching over 11 bases. This CDR3 is 17 amino acids long. Per the germline V gene, CDR1 is SGDLS and CDR2 is YYNGEE. With V trimmed by 0 bases and J by 2 bases, 6 bases remained unmatched.